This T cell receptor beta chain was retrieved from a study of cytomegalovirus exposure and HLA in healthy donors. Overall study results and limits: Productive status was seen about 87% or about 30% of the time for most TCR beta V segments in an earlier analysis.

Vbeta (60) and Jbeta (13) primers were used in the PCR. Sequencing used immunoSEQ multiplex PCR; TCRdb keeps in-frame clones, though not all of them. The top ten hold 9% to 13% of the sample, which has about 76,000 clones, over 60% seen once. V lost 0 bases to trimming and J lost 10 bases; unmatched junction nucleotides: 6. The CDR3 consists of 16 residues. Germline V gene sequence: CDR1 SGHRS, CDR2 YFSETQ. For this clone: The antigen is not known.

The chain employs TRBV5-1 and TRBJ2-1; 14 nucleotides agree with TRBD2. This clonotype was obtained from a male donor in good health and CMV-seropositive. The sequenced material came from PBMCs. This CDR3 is CASSLGGLAGAGEQFF. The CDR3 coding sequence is TGCGCCAGCAGCTTGGGGGGACTAGCGGGAGCAGGCGAGCAGTTCTTC.